These 7 T cell receptor beta chains were sequenced from one sample in a study of metastatic and nonmetastatic thyroid tumors. There were no patients who had received any treatment before thyroid surgery. MiXCR was used by TCRdb to re-call the PCR reads. The profile shows about 92,000 clones, 15% of them singletons. Input material: blood. Receptors were obtained from a female donor with papillary thyroid cancer or a benign thyroid nodule (not recorded which). Some clones in this sample may be carry-over from other donors' samples.

This clone was observed a handful of times. Being one base from a much bigger clone, this may be a read error. Other nucleotide sequences in the sample specify the same CDR3. This chain joins TRBV20-1 and TRBJ2-3, with D maybe TRBD2 (5 bases). From germline, CDR1 is DFQATT and CDR2 SNEGSKA (reference sequence). This CDR3 is built from 14 residues. The V and J ends lost 0 bases and 6 bases respectively, with 13 bases between them. CDR3 in DNA: TGCAGTGCTAGAGATTCAGAGAGGGTGGATACGCAGTATTTT. Protein sequence: CSARDSERVDTQYF.

This clone was seen repeatedly, ten times or more. This rearrangement joins TRBV6-2 or TRBV6-3 to TRBJ2-7; 10 bases are a match to TRBD1. The length of the CDR3 is 16 residues. After removal of 4 bases from V and 4 bases from J, the junction contained 10 bases not matched to a gene. Germline lookup yields CDR1 MNHEY and CDR2 SVGEGT. The CDR3 here is CASSFRPGQGSYEQYF. The CDR3, as DNA: TGTGCCAGCAGTTTCCGGCCGGGACAGGGGAGTTACGAGCAGTACTTC.

Note on this clone: The junction departs from the called germline gene at one end, perhaps through a read error. The rearrangement links TRBV5-1 to TRBJ2-7; tentatively, D is TRBD1 (6 bases). The CDR3 is made up of 15 amino acids. Germline values: CDR1 SGHRS, CDR2 YFSETQ. The CDR3 loop reads CASSLGAGASYDQYF. The DNA for the CDR3 is TGCGCCAGCAGCTTGGGTGCAGGGGCTTCCTACGATCAGTACTTC.

This clone was seen at least ten times. The sample has other DNA sequences that encode this CDR3 too. The rearrangement joins TRBV29-1 to TRBJ2-7; tentatively, D is TRBD1 (8 bases). CDR3 length: 18 amino acids. Looked up from germline, CDR1 is SQVTM and CDR2 is ANQGSEA. V lost 0 bases and J lost 3, with 24 bases in between. The CDR3 region has the DNA TGCAGCGTTGAAGACAGGGGGCCTGCGGGGGCCCGCAGCTACGAGCAGTACTTC. Translating gives CSVEDRGPAGARSYEQYF.

This clone was recorded many times. The same CDR3 can be traced to other DNA sequences in this sample. The CDR3 region is CASSELTGPGYGYTF. The DNA of the CDR3 is TGTGCCAGCAGTGAGCTGACAGGGCCTGGGTATGGCTACACCTTC. This sequence joins TRBV6-1 and TRBJ1-2; 7 bases line up with TRBD1. The CDR3 length is 15 residues. Germline V gene lookup returns CDR1 MNHNS and CDR2 SASEGT. V was clipped by 3 bases and J by 5 bases; unmatched bases: 9.

This clone was counted ten times or more. Additional DNA sequences in this sample encode the identical CDR3. The chain uses TRBV5-1 and TRBJ1-3, with a weak D call TRBD1 (6 bases). This CDR3 has 15 amino acids. Germline values: CDR1 SGHRS, CDR2 YFSETQ. V gave up 0 bases and J gave up 1 base, with 8 bases separating them. The CDR3 sequence: CASSLEGGSGNTIYF. The CDR3 DNA sequence: TGCGCCAGCAGCTTGGAAGGGGGATCTGGAAACACCATATATTTT.

This clone was seen many times. In the same sample, other DNA sequences code for this CDR3. This chain uses TRBV5-6 with TRBJ1-3; no clear D. V gave up 1 base and J gave up 5 bases, with 13 bases separating them. CDR3 length: 15 residues. Germline V gene lookup returns CDR1 SGHDT and CDR2 YYEEEE. The CDR3 is CASSLTRTPRNTIYF. CDR3 bases: TGTGCCAGCAGCTTGACCCGGACTCCGCGAAACACCATATATTTT.